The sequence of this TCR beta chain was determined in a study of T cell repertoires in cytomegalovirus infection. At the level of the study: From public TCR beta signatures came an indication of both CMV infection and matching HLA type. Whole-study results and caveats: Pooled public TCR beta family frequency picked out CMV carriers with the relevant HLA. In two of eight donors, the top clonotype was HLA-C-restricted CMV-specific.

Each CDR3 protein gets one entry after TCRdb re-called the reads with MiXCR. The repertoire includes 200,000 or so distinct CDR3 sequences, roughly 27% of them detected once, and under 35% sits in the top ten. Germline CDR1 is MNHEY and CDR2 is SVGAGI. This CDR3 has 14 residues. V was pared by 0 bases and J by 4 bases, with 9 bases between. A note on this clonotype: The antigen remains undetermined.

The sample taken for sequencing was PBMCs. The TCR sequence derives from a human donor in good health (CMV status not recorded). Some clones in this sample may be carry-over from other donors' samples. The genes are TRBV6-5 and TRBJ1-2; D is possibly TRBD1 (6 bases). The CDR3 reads CASSYSTQGYGYTF. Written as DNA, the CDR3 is TGTGCCAGCAGTTACTCGACACAGGGCTATGGCTACACCTTC.